This passage covers 28 T cell receptor beta chains from one sample sequenced in a study of control samples from healthy donors and cancer patients. The data were produced by immunoSEQ multiplex PCR, yet TCRdb's version contains in-frame clones alone and is incomplete. The sample holds 130,000 to 150,000 clones, around 94% seen once. Sequenced material: PBMCs. The receptors shown here come from a man in his sixties with colorectal cancer.

This clone was detected once. The rearrangement uses TRBV3-1 (or the pseudogene TRBV3-2) and TRBJ1-6; weak D call: TRBD1 (5 bases). This CDR3 comprises 16 residues. Germline values: CDR1 LGHDT, CDR2 YNNKEL (reference sequence). V was pared by 4 bases and J by 3 bases, with 13 bases between. CDR3 amino acids: CASSPTTDIYNSPLHF. CDR3 bases: TGTGCCAGCAGCCCTACGACAGACATCTATAATTCACCCCTCCACTTT.

The CDR3 here is CAWRQASSGNTIYF. In nucleotides, the CDR3 is TGTGCCTGGCGGCAGGCGAGCTCAGGAAACACCATATATTTT. This chain links TRBV30 with TRBJ1-3; D gene ambiguous. Per the germline V gene, CDR1 is GTSNPN and CDR2 is SVGIG (reference sequence). Trimming left V 5 bases short and J 4 bases short, with 15 bases between. The CDR3 has 14 amino acids.

The chain is built from TRBV21-1 and TRBJ2-1; the table's D call TRBD2 went unverified against the DNA. TRBV21-1 is flagged as a pseudogene. The CDR3 spans 18 residues. CDR3 protein: CASSKHSLAGGYYNEQFF. The DNA of the CDR3 is TGTGCCAGCAGCAAACATAGCCTAGCGGGGGGATACTACAATGAGCAGTTCTTC.

The V and J genes are TRBV5-6 and TRBJ1-6; no definite D call. V lost 0 bases and J 4 bases, leaving 8 bases between the germline ends. CDR1 is SGHDT, CDR2 YYEEEE, per germline. This CDR3 comprises 15 residues. This CDR3 reads CASSLGSAYNSPLHF. The CDR3 DNA reads TGTGCCAGCAGCTTGGGATCAGCTTATAATTCACCCCTCCACTTT.

The V call is TRBV5-1, the J call TRBJ2-3; either TRBD1 or TRBD2 may fit D (6 bases each). This CDR3 spans 15 amino acids. Germline CDR1 and CDR2: SGHRS and YFSETQ. The V and J ends lost 5 bases and 2 bases respectively, with 15 bases between them. This CDR3 reads CASRLRGDHTDTQYF. Here the CDR3 DNA reads TGCGCCAGCAGGCTAAGGGGGGACCACACAGATACGCAGTATTTT.

The chain couples TRBV19 to TRBJ1-1; a weak D match, TRBD1 (5 bases). CDR1 is LNHDA and CDR2 is SQIVND in the germline V gene (reference sequence). Trimming removed 3 bases at V and 5 bases at J, with 13 bases between. The CDR3 totals 14 residues. CDR3 sequence reads: CASSISAGTTEAFF. CDR3 sequence (DNA): TGTGCCAGTAGTATTTCAGCAGGGACGACTGAAGCTTTCTTT.

The genes are TRBV28 and TRBJ2-2; weak D call: TRBD2 (5 bases). With 2 bases removed from V and 1 base from J, the gap between germline ends came to 5 bases. Per the germline V gene, CDR1 is MDHEN and CDR2 is SYDVKM. CDR3 size: 14 residues. CDR3 DNA: TGTGCCAGCAGTTTAGCGGGGAACACCGGGGAGCTGTTTTTT. Its protein is CASSLAGNTGELFF.

The V and J genes are TRBV7-2 and TRBJ2-1; 14 positions agree with TRBD2. V shed 6 bases, J shed 6 bases, and the junction held 10 bases outside the gene matches. This CDR3 spans 17 amino acids. CDR1 SGHTA and CDR2 FQGNSA come from the germline V gene. CDR3 coding DNA: TGTGCCAGCAGTTCCCGGACTAGCGGGGGGACCCCCAATGAGCAGTTCTTC. It codes for CASSSRTSGGTPNEQFF.

The chain combines TRBV28 with TRBJ1-2; D is undetermined. The V end lost 2 bases, the J end lost 6 bases, and 10 bases lay between the germline ends. This CDR3 comprises 13 residues. Looked up from germline, CDR1 is MDHEN and CDR2 is SYDVKM. Written as DNA, the CDR3 is TGTGCCAGCAGTTTAGCTGCGCCCCATGGCTACACCTTC. Its protein is CASSLAAPHGYTF.

This sequence joins TRBV3-1 (or the pseudogene TRBV3-2) and TRBJ1-2, with D hard to call. Per the germline V gene, CDR1 is LGHDT and CDR2 is YNNKEL (reference sequence). The V gene lost 3 bases and the J gene lost 4 bases, with 12 bases spanning the gap. This CDR3 contains 14 residues. The CDR3: CASSQALASYGYTF. The CDR3 DNA reads TGTGCCAGCAGCCAGGCACTCGCTTCCTATGGCTACACCTTC.

This clone was observed a single time. The V call is TRBV10-3, the J call TRBJ1-1; 11 bases are shared with TRBD1. Germline V gene data show CDR1 as ENHRY and CDR2 as SYGVKD. V trimming: 5 bases; J trimming: 5 bases; junction bases outside the gene matches: 10. This CDR3 has 16 residues. CDR3 sequence (DNA): TGTGCCATCAGTAATTCCGCGGGACAGGGGGGAACTGAAGCTTTCTTT. Translation gives CAISNSAGQGGTEAFF.

The chain couples TRBV7-2 to TRBJ1-1; 9 bases agree with TRBD1. Germline loops: CDR1 SGHTA, CDR2 FQGNSA. CDR3 length: 17 residues. Trimming cost V 5 bases and J 2 bases; bases outside gene matches: 12. CDR3 sequence: CASSLQGDRALNTEAFF. CDR3 DNA sequence: TGTGCCAGCAGCCTCCAGGGGGACAGGGCTTTAAACACTGAAGCTTTCTTT.

The chain is built from TRBV5-1 and TRBJ2-5; 9 nucleotides match TRBD1. The length of the CDR3 is 16 residues. CDR1 and CDR2 from the germline V gene are SGHRS and YFSETQ. Germline trimming cut 0 bases from V and 7 bases from J; bases unmatched to any gene: 10. CDR3 nucleotides: TGCGCCAGCAGCTTGGAAACAGGGGGCCTTGTGGGGACCCAGTACTTC. Translated: CASSLETGGLVGTQYF.

The chain couples TRBV5-1 to TRBJ1-5; perhaps TRBD1 as D (6 bases). CDR3 length: 15 amino acids. V was cut by 0 bases and J by 6 bases, with 13 bases left in between. Per germline, CDR1 SGHRS and CDR2 YFSETQ. The DNA for the CDR3 is TGCGCCAGCAGCTTGGCAGGGACACTGGGTCAGCCCCAGCATTTT. This gives the protein CASSLAGTLGQPQHF. Complete variable domain (other parts from reference TRBV5-1 and TRBJ1-5): KAGVTQTPRYLIKTRGQQVTLSCSPISGHRSVSWYQQTPGQGLQFLFEYFSETQRNKGNFPGRFSGRQFSNSRSEMNVSTLELGDSALYLCASSLAGTLGQPQHFGDGTRLSIL.

This chain joins TRBV30 and TRBJ1-2, with 7 bases fitting TRBD1. Per germline, CDR1 GTSNPN and CDR2 SVGIG (reference sequence). V trimming: 7 bases; J trimming: 3 bases; junction bases outside the gene matches: 8. This CDR3 comprises 13 residues. CDR3 region: CASPSGTDYGYTF. The CDR3 DNA reads TGTGCCTCCCCCTCCGGGACAGACTATGGCTACACCTTC.

This rearrangement joins TRBV9 to TRBJ1-3; D unresolved. Germline lookup yields CDR1 SGDLS and CDR2 YYNGEE. V lost 6 bases, J lost 4 bases, and 8 bases lay in between. The CDR3 spans 12 residues. The DNA of the CDR3 is TGTGCCAGCAAGGGTCTGGGAAACACCATATATTTT. This translates into CASKGLGNTIYF.

The chain carries TRBV5-4 and TRBJ2-7; 7 nucleotides align to TRBD2. V lost 4 bases to trimming and J lost 3 bases; unmatched junction nucleotides: 4. The CDR3 sequence is 13 residues long. Germline loops: CDR1 SGHNT, CDR2 YYREEE (reference sequence). The CDR3 here is CASSPAGVYEQYF. The CDR3 DNA sequence: TGTGCCAGCAGCCCCGCGGGGGTCTACGAGCAGTACTTC.

This clone has just one count. V gene TRBV9 combines with J gene TRBJ2-2, with unresolved D. Per the germline V gene, CDR1 is SGDLS and CDR2 is YYNGEE. Trimming took off 0 bases at V and 9 bases at J, with 12 bases between the two ends. The CDR3 extends over 14 amino acids. CDR3 nucleotides: TGTGCCAGCAGCGTAGGAAGGGAAAGGAGGGAGCTGTTTTTT. Translated, it gives CASSVGRERRELFF. Supplemented by reference TRBV9 and TRBJ2-2, the full variable domain reads DSGVTQTPKHLITATGQRVTLRCSPRSGDLSVYWYQQSLDQGLQFLIQYYNGEERAKGNILERFSAQQFPDLHSELNLSSLELGDSALYFCASSVGRERRELFFGEGSRLTVL.

The chain joins TRBV7-8 to TRBJ1-5; D gene unclear. The V end was cut by 7 bases, the J end by 0 bases, with 19 bases between. The germline V gene has CDR1 SGHVS and CDR2 FQNEAQ. The CDR3 consists of 17 residues. For the CDR3, the DNA is TGTGCCAGCACCAATTACCGGGAGCGGATTAGCAATCAGCCCCAGCATTTT. Translated: CASTNYRERISNQPQHF.

The rearrangement joins TRBV5-4 to TRBJ1-2; perhaps TRBD1 as D (6 bases). The CDR3 sequence is 13 residues long. The V and J ends lost 2 bases and 6 bases respectively, with 11 bases between them. Looked up from germline, CDR1 is SGHNT and CDR2 is YYREEE (reference sequence). The CDR3 nucleotides read TGTGCCAGCAGCTTAGGACAGAGGGATGGCTACACCTTC. It specifies CASSLGQRDGYTF.

This clone was seen only once. The CDR3 sequence is CAWSIMTRADTQYF. CDR3 DNA: TGTGCCTGGAGTATAATGACTAGGGCAGATACGCAGTATTTT. V is TRBV30 and J is TRBJ2-3, with a tentative D call TRBD2 (6 bases). Trimming left V 2 bases short and J 4 bases short, with 13 bases between. In germline, CDR1 is GTSNPN, CDR2 SVGIG (reference sequence). The CDR3 spans 14 residues.

The chain uses TRBV14 and TRBJ1-6; D uncertain. Per germline, CDR1 SGHDN and CDR2 FVKESK. Trimming cost V 1 base and J 9 bases, with 13 bases left between them. This CDR3 has 15 residues. The CDR3 coding sequence is TGTGCCAGCAGCCAAGCCTTGACACCCGCTTCACCCCTCCACTTT. Translation gives CASSQALTPASPLHF.

In regard to this clone: This sample also contains other DNA sequences that code for the same CDR3. This sequence joins TRBV30 and TRBJ1-5; D is unresolved. CDR1 is GTSNPN, CDR2 SVGIG, per germline (reference sequence). The CDR3 runs 11 residues. Between the trimmed V and J ends, which lost 0 bases and 6 bases, there was a span of 3 bases. The CDR3 DNA reads TGTGCCTGGAGTGTGGGTCAGCCCCAGCATTTT. Translated, it gives CAWSVGQPQHF.

This chain uses TRBV12-2 with TRBJ2-3; TRBD1 is the table's D call and was not checked against the DNA. TRBV12-2 is a known pseudogene. The CDR3 spans 15 residues. The CDR3: CASRLGQGGTDTQYF. The CDR3 nucleotides are TGTGCAAGTCGCTTAGGACAGGGAGGCACGGATACGCAGTATTTT.

The chain links TRBV5-1 to TRBJ1-1, with a possible D match to TRBD1 (6 bases). The CDR3 sequence is 16 residues long. Trimming removed 0 bases from V and 2 bases from J, with 14 bases in between. The germline gives CDR1 SGHRS, CDR2 YFSETQ. As DNA, the CDR3 is TGCGCCAGCAGCTTGGTTGGGGGCTCTTTAAACACTGAAGCTTTCTTT. Protein sequence: CASSLVGGSLNTEAFF.

The chain recombines TRBV15 with TRBJ2-5; 8 positions agree with TRBD2. V lost 0 bases, J lost 2 bases, and 11 bases stayed unmatched. The CDR3 is 18 amino acids. Germline V gene sequence: CDR1 LNHNV, CDR2 YYDKDF (reference sequence). The CDR3 DNA reads TGTGCCACCAGCAGAGATCCCCGGGGGGGGCAAGTACAAGAGACCCAGTACTTC. This gives the protein CATSRDPRGGQVQETQYF.

The rearrangement joins TRBV12-3 or TRBV12-4 to TRBJ2-2; no clear D gene. The V gene lost 3 bases and the J gene lost 2 bases, with 1 base spanning the gap. The CDR3 runs to 12 residues. CDR3 region: CASSFNTGELFF. In DNA form, the CDR3 reads TGTGCCAGCAGTTTTAACACCGGGGAGCTGTTTTTT.

This chain uses TRBV5-6 with TRBJ1-1; no reliable D call. Germline values: CDR1 SGHDT, CDR2 YYEEEE. V gave up 8 bases and J gave up 0 bases, with 14 bases separating them. The CDR3 contains 14 residues. The CDR3, as DNA: TGTGCCAGTCAGAACAGATGGTTGAACACTGAAGCTTTCTTT. Its protein is CASQNRWLNTEAFF.